This TCR beta chain was profiled in a study of molecular identifiers for immune sequencing clone quantification. Study-level findings and limits: Spiked Jurkat TCR RNA equivalent to one cell reportedly surfaced among about 1 million naive cells. For effector cells, clones above 20 RNA copies held over 99% of molecules; for naive cells, under 1%.

A few counts support this clonotype. The antigen is unknown. CD8+CD4-CCR7+CD45RA+ sorting gave the naive CD8 T cells. Via MiXCR, TCRdb re-called the PCR reads, giving one row per CDR3 protein. The sample lists fewer than 100,000 distinct CDR3 sequences; 20% to 25% were seen once. Germline assignment: CDR1 MGHRA and CDR2 YSYEKL. After removal of 4 bases from V and 5 bases from J, the junction contained 8 bases not matched to a gene. CDR3 size: 15 residues. Sequenced: naive CD8+ T cells from blood, with Jurkat cell RNA spiked in. Subset: FACS-sorted CD8+CD4-CCR7+CD45RA+ naive T cells. The rearrangement links TRBV4-1 to TRBJ1-2; 9 nucleotides line up with TRBD1. This receptor was identified in a human donor in good health. Some libraries in this study had Jurkat cell RNA spiked in. This CDR3 reads CASSPPWDRVYGYTF. The CDR3 bases are TGCGCCAGCAGCCCCCCATGGGACAGGGTATATGGCTACACCTTC.